Listed here is a single TCR beta chain. Under the authors' procedure: Reference gene primer amplification yielded estimated nucleated cell counts. Clones were read by immunoSEQ multiplex PCR, and TCRdb kept only the in-frame ones, dropping some. V and J calls and clone size are as listed in that table; D and trimming were resolved from the DNA. This table has around 100,000 clones, roughly 87% appearing once. This record comes from a study of blood T cell repertoires in COVID-19. V gave up 5 bases and J gave up 0 bases, with 8 bases separating them. Germline lookup yields CDR1 LGHDT and CDR2 YNNKEL (reference sequence). This CDR3 has 14 amino acids.

This chain connects TRBV3-1 (or the pseudogene TRBV3-2) to TRBJ1-3, with no clear D. This receptor was identified in a woman aged 45-60 years with COVID-19, enrolled during active disease. The specimen was peripheral blood. CDR3 nucleotides: TGTGCCAGCAGCGAGATACTCTCTGGAAACACCATATATTTT. Its protein is CASSEILSGNTIYF.